One and the same sample provided the 27 T cell receptor beta chains below, sequenced in a study of CD8+CD57+ T cells in acquired aplastic anemia. For CDR3 and TCR beta VDJ profiling, genomic DNA was the template used. TCRdb recomputed calls from the reads with MiXCR, one row per CDR3 protein. The table lists roughly 150,000 distinct CDR3 sequences, approximately 40% of them singletons. Source material: sorted CD4+, CD8+, or CD8+CD57+ T cells (not recorded which) from PBMCs. All receptors come from a human donor in good health.

The genes are TRBV2 and TRBJ2-7; no clear D. Looked up from germline, CDR1 is SNHLY and CDR2 is FYNNEI. The CDR3 runs to 15 residues. V lost 1 base, J lost 0 bases, and 10 bases lay in between. The CDR3 reads CASSEGHFSSYEQYF. CDR3 sequence (DNA): TGTGCCAGCAGTGAAGGTCACTTCAGCTCCTACGAGCAGTACTTC.

The chain uses TRBV27 and TRBJ2-1, with 9 bases identical to TRBD2. The ends lost 7 bases at V and 6 bases at J; junction bases unmatched: 10. The CDR3 runs 15 residues. CDR1 and CDR2 (germline): MNHEY, SMNVEV (reference sequence). CDR3 amino acids: CASTKPASGTNEQFF. In DNA form, the CDR3 reads TGTGCCAGCACTAAGCCGGCTAGCGGGACCAATGAGCAGTTCTTC.

In this sample, this clonotype turned up once. A read error may be the cause here, since a much bigger clone is one base away. The chain recombines TRBV6-2 or TRBV6-3 with TRBJ2-3; maybe TRBD2 (6 bases). The germline CDR1 and CDR2 sequences are MNHEY and SVGEGT. The CDR3 is made up of 15 amino acids. The CDR3 protein is CASSYGEGGVNTQSF. The DNA of the CDR3 is TGTGCCAGCAGTTACGGAGAGGGAGGTGTCAATACGCAGTCTTTT.

This clonotype was found many times. The chain links TRBV7-2 to TRBJ2-7; no definite D call. The CDR3 consists of 15 residues. In germline, CDR1 is SGHTA, CDR2 FQGNSA. V lost 3 bases to trimming and J lost 5 bases, with 17 bases between them. The CDR3 DNA reads TGTGCCAGCAGCTTCGCGGCAGCCCCATCAAACGAGCAGTACTTC. It codes for CASSFAAAPSNEQYF.

The J gene is TRBJ1-5, the V gene TRBV6-1; 12 bases are shared with TRBD1. The CDR3 covers 14 residues. Germline CDR1 is MNHNS and CDR2 is SASEGT. J was trimmed by 6 bases and V by 5 bases; bases with no gene match: 2. CDR3 bases: TGTGCCAGCAGTCGGGACAGGGGGCGTCAGCCCCAGCATTTT. As protein: CASSRDRGRQPQHF.

This clonotype was picked up many times. V and J are TRBV27 and TRBJ1-6, with D perhaps TRBD1 (5 bases). The CDR3 totals 15 residues. CDR1 is MNHEY, CDR2 SMNVEV, per germline (reference sequence). The V end lost 6 bases, the J end lost 4 bases, and 13 bases lay between the germline ends. The CDR3 loop reads CASRGIRAYNSPLHF. In nucleotides, the CDR3 is TGTGCCAGCAGAGGGATCAGGGCTTATAATTCACCCCTCCACTTT.

The sample holds many counts of this clonotype. The V gene is TRBV18, the J gene TRBJ1-6; no clear D. The germline gives CDR1 KGHSH, CDR2 LQKENI. V lost 2 bases, J lost 5 bases, and 10 bases lay in between. There are 15 residues in the CDR3. The CDR3 reads CASSPNIPDNSPLHF. The CDR3 nucleotides are TGTGCCAGCTCACCAAACATTCCGGATAATTCACCCCTCCACTTT. The whole variable domain, filled in from reference TRBV18 and TRBJ1-6, reads NAGVMQNPRHLVRRRGQEARLRCSPMKGHSHVYWYRQLPEEGLKFMVYLQKENIIDESGMPKERFSAEFPKEGPSILRIQQVVRGDSAAYFCASSPNIPDNSPLHFGNGTRLTVT.

This clonotype was found many times. The chain links TRBV7-9 to TRBJ2-5; possible D gene TRBD1, 8 bases. This CDR3 is 16 amino acids long. Germline loops: CDR1 SEHNR, CDR2 FQNEAQ (reference sequence). The V end lost 1 base, the J end lost 4 bases, and 16 bases lay between the germline ends. The CDR3 spells CASSLGLTGGAETQYF. CDR3 DNA sequence: TGTGCCAGCAGCTTAGGACTTACAGGGGGGGCAGAGACCCAGTACTTC.

There are a few counts of this clonotype. The chain combines TRBV24-1 with TRBJ2-7; D remains unclear. Germline V gene lookup returns CDR1 KGHDR and CDR2 SFDVKD. V dropped 4 bases and J dropped 7 bases, with 10 bases sitting between them. The CDR3 covers 12 residues. CDR3 DNA: TGTGCCACCAGTGAGGGTATTTCTGAGCAGTACTTC. Translating it yields CATSEGISEQYF.

This clonotype was counted at least ten times. The chain is built from TRBV4-1 and TRBJ2-6; the D gene could be TRBD1 or TRBD2 (5 bases each). This CDR3 is 17 amino acids long. Germline assignment: CDR1 MGHRA and CDR2 YSYEKL. Trimming took off 4 bases at V and 0 bases at J, with 13 bases between the two ends. DNA of the CDR3: TGCGCCAGCAGCCCCCCCGAGGGGAGCTCTGGGGCCAACGTCCTGACTTTC. Encoded protein: CASSPPEGSSGANVLTF.

The rearrangement uses TRBV29-1 and TRBJ2-7; 8 nucleotides match TRBD1. The V segment lost 8 bases and the J segment 6 bases; nucleotides outside the gene matches: 12. Germline-derived CDR1 and CDR2 are SQVTM and ANQGSEA. The CDR3 has 13 amino acids. CDR3 protein: CSTSGTGASEQYF. As DNA, the CDR3 is TGCAGCACCTCCGGGACAGGAGCTTCCGAGCAGTACTTC.

This clonotype was seen ten or more times. This chain links TRBV29-1 with TRBJ1-1, with unresolved D. Germline CDR1 is SQVTM and CDR2 is ANQGSEA. Trimming took 4 bases from V and 7 from J, leaving 16 bases between them. This CDR3 has 13 amino acids. The DNA of the CDR3 is TGCAGCGTTGCAGACCCCGGGTCGGGTGAAGCTTTCTTT. Translating it yields CSVADPGSGEAFF.

This chain joins TRBV10-3 and TRBJ1-2, with D possibly TRBD1 on 5 matching bases. Germline V gene data show CDR1 as ENHRY and CDR2 as SYGVKD. The CDR3 length is 11 residues. Trimming pared 4 bases from V and 8 bases from J, leaving 8 bases between. The CDR3 loop reads CAISGGAGYTF. In DNA form, the CDR3 reads TGTGCCATCAGTGGTGGGGCGGGCTACACCTTC.

J is TRBJ1-6 and V is TRBV3-1; tentatively, D is TRBD1 (6 bases). In germline, CDR1 is LGHDT, CDR2 YNNKEL (reference sequence). This CDR3 contains 14 residues. V was shortened by 2 bases and J by 10 bases, with 12 bases between the two germline ends. The CDR3 sequence is CASSQTGIRSPLHF. For the CDR3, the DNA is TGTGCCAGCAGCCAAACAGGGATCAGGTCACCCCTCCACTTT.

This clonotype was seen ten or more times. The chain carries TRBV3-1 and TRBJ2-5; the D is unclear. The length of the CDR3 is 14 residues. V lost 2 bases to trimming and J lost 1 base, with 8 bases between them. The germline V gene encodes CDR1 LGHDT and CDR2 YNNKEL (reference sequence). Here the CDR3 reads CASSQWSVQETQYF. The CDR3 nucleotides are TGTGCCAGCAGCCAATGGTCGGTCCAAGAGACCCAGTACTTC.

This clonotype was picked up a small number of times. This CDR3 is CASRPGQVQDTQYF. CDR3 nucleotide sequence: TGTGCCAGCAGACCCGGACAGGTCCAAGATACGCAGTATTTT. The chain couples TRBV6-1 to TRBJ2-3; 7 nucleotides align to TRBD1. Germline trimming cut 6 bases from V and 5 bases from J; bases unmatched to any gene: 8. Germline CDR1 MNHNS, CDR2 SASEGT. The CDR3 is made up of 14 amino acids.

This clonotype was seen many times. This rearrangement joins TRBV20-1 to TRBJ2-7; D is undetermined. The germline V gene has CDR1 DFQATT and CDR2 SNEGSKA (reference sequence). Trimming left V 1 base short and J 6 bases short, with 19 bases between. The CDR3 consists of 15 residues. The DNA of the CDR3 is TGCAGTGCTAGAGCAACGGACCGACCTACCGGCGAGCAGTACGTC. This codes for CSARATDRPTGEQYV.

This rearrangement joins TRBV24-1 to TRBJ2-7; possibly TRBD1 for D (6 bases). Germline CDR1 and CDR2: KGHDR and SFDVKD. The length of the CDR3 is 15 residues. Trimming shortened V by 5 bases and J by 4 bases, and 17 bases separated the two germline ends. The CDR3 loop reads CATSVSTGSIYEQYF. The DNA for the CDR3 is TGTGCCACCAGTGTCTCGACAGGTTCGATTTACGAGCAGTACTTC.

This clonotype appeared many times. This chain links TRBV7-2 with TRBJ1-5; a possible D gene is TRBD1 (5 bases). The V and J ends lost 5 bases and 0 bases respectively, with 11 bases between them. The CDR3 extends over 15 amino acids. The germline gives CDR1 SGHTA, CDR2 FQGNSA. In nucleotides, the CDR3 is TGTGCCAGCAGCCTTGACAGTCTTAGCAATCAGCCCCAGCATTTT. Its translation is CASSLDSLSNQPQHF.

Many counts were recorded for this clonotype. The V and J genes are TRBV10-2 and TRBJ1-1; D may be TRBD1 (5 bases). V lost 8 bases to trimming and J lost 5 bases, with 9 bases between them. The germline CDR1 and CDR2 sequences are WSHSY and SAAADI. The CDR3 length is 11 residues. The CDR3 DNA is TGCGCCAGCGGGGGGGTGACTGAAGCTTTCTTT. Protein: CASGGVTEAFF.

The chain recombines TRBV24-1 with TRBJ2-7, with D perhaps matching TRBD1 or TRBD2 (7 bases each). Per germline, CDR1 KGHDR and CDR2 SFDVKD. The CDR3 is 16 residues long. Between the trimmed V and J ends, which lost 5 bases and 5 bases, there was a span of 21 bases. The CDR3 nucleotides are TGTGCCACCAGTGGCTTGGGGAGGGACAGTGGACACGAGCAGTACTTC. Protein sequence: CATSGLGRDSGHEQYF.

This clonotype occurred a few times. The gene calls are TRBV27 and TRBJ2-2; the D is unclear. This CDR3 region has 15 residues. Germline V gene lookup returns CDR1 MNHEY and CDR2 SMNVEV (reference sequence). V was shortened by 1 base and J by 4 bases, with 10 bases between the two germline ends. CDR3 in amino acids: CASSLFRLATGELFF. In DNA form, the CDR3 reads TGTGCCAGCAGTTTATTCCGACTCGCCACCGGGGAGCTGTTTTTT.

The sample holds many counts of this clonotype. The chain uses TRBV7-3 and TRBJ2-7; TRBD2 matches at 14 bases. CDR3 length equals 15 residues. V trimming: 3 bases; J trimming: 6 bases; junction bases outside the gene matches: 4. Germline V gene lookup returns CDR1 SGHTA and CDR2 FQGTGA. CDR3 protein: CASSLGGLAGAEQYF. Here the CDR3 DNA reads TGTGCCAGCAGCTTGGGGGGACTAGCGGGAGCCGAGCAGTACTTC.

As for this clonotype: A read error is possible here, since a much larger clone lies one base away. The chain combines TRBV6-1 with TRBJ2-7; perhaps D is TRBD1 or TRBD2 (5 bases each). The CDR3 consists of 15 residues. Germline CDR1 reads MNHNS; CDR2 reads SASEGT. This chain's CDR3 is CASSAQPGPAYGQYF. CDR3 nucleotide sequence: TGTGCCAGCAGTGCTCAACCGGGACCAGCCTACGGGCAGTACTTC.

The chain is built from TRBV6-1 and TRBJ1-5, with D perhaps matching TRBD1 (5 bases). CDR1 is MNHNS, CDR2 SASEGT, per germline. Deletions cut 5 bases from V and 4 bases from J, with 9 bases between. The CDR3 length is 13 residues. DNA for the CDR3: TGTGCCAGCAGTCGCAGGGATAATCAGCCCCAGCATTTT. Its translation is CASSRRDNQPQHF.

This clonotype came up many times. This chain uses TRBV6-1 with TRBJ2-7; 7 bases agree with TRBD1. The CDR3 is made up of 15 amino acids. Germline V gene lookup returns CDR1 MNHNS and CDR2 SASEGT. J was trimmed by 2 bases and V by 0 bases; bases with no gene match: 4. Here the CDR3 DNA reads TGTGCCAGCAGTGAAGCGCGACAGGGCCCCTACGAGCAGTACTTC. Translated, it gives CASSEARQGPYEQYF.

This clonotype was picked up many times. This rearrangement joins TRBV4-1 to TRBJ1-6; possible D gene TRBD1, 5 bases. The CDR3 has 15 amino acids. Germline CDR1 reads MGHRA; CDR2 reads YSYEKL. With 2 bases removed from V and 7 bases from J, the gap between germline ends came to 12 bases. The CDR3 loop is CASSQSLTVNSPLHF. The CDR3 bases are TGCGCCAGCAGCCAATCGTTGACAGTGAATTCACCCCTCCACTTT.